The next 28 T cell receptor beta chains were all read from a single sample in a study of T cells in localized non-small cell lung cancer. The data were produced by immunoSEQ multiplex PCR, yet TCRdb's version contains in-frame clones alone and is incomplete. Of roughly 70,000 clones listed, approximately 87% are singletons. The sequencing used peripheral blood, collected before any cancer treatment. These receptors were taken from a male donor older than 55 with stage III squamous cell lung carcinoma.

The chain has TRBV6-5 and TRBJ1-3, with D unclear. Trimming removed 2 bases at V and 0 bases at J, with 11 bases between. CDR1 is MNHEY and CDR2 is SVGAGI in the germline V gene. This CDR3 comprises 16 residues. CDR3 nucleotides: TGTGCCAGCAGTTACAATAGACCGAGCTCTGGAAACACCATATATTTT. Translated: CASSYNRPSSGNTIYF.

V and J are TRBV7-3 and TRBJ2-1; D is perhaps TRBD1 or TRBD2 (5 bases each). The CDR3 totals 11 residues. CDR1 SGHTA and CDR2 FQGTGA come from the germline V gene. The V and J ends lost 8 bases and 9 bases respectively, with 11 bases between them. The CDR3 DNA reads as TGTGCCAGCTCAAATGGGGGTGAGCAGTTCTTC. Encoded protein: CASSNGGEQFF.

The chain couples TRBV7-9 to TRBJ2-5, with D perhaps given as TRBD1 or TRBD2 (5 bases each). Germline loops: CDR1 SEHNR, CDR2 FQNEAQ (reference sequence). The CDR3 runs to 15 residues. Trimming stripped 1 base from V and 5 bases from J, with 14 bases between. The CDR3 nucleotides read TGTGCCAGCAGCTTAGGCAGGGCTCGCGGGGAGACCCAGTACTTC. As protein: CASSLGRARGETQYF.

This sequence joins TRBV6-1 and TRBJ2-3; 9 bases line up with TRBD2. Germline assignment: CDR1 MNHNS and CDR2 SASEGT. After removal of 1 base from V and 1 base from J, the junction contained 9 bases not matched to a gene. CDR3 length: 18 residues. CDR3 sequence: CASSEGGIAGARTDTQYF. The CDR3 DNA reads TGTGCCAGCAGTGAAGGGGGGATAGCGGGGGCCCGCACAGATACGCAGTATTTT.

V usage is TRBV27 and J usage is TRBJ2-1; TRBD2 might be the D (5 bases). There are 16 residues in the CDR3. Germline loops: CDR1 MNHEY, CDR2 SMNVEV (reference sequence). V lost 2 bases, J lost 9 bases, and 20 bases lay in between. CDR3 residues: CASSLRGQGYMGEQFF. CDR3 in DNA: TGTGCCAGCAGTTTACGGGGTCAAGGGTATATGGGTGAGCAGTTCTTC.

CDR3 residues: CASSKEPQGVGGNTIYF. The CDR3 region has the DNA TGTGCCAGCAGCAAAGAACCCCAGGGGGTCGGAGGAAACACCATATATTTT. The J gene is TRBJ1-3, the V gene TRBV21-1; the D call of TRBD1 is as the table states it, not checked on the DNA. TRBV21-1 is labeled a pseudogene. The CDR3 length is 17 residues.

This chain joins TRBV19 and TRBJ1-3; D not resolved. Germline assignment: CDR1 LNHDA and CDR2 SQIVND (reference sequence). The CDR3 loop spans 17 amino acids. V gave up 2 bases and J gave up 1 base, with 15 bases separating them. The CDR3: CASSIRVEFGSGNTIYF. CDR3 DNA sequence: TGTGCCAGTAGTATACGGGTTGAGTTCGGATCTGGAAACACCATATATTTT. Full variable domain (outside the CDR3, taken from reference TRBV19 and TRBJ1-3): DGGITQSPKYLFRKEGQNVTLSCEQNLNHDAMYWYRQDPGQGLRLIYYSQIVNDFQKGDIAEGYSVSREKKESFPLTVTSAQKNPTAFYLCASSIRVEFGSGNTIYFGEGSWLTVV.

The CDR3: CASSYFREPDTQYF. The CDR3 DNA reads TGTGCCAGCAGTTACTTCAGGGAGCCAGATACGCAGTATTTT. The gene calls are TRBV6-5 and TRBJ2-3, with D perhaps given as TRBD1 or TRBD2 (5 bases each). The germline CDR1 and CDR2 sequences are MNHEY and SVGAGI. Trimming took 1 base from V and 4 from J, leaving 9 bases between them. There are 14 residues in the CDR3.

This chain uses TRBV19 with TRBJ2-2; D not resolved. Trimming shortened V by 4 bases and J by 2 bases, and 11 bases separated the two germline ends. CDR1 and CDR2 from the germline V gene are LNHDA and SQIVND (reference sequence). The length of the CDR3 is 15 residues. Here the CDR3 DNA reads TGTGCCAGTAGTACCACCCTAGGAAACACCGGGGAGCTGTTTTTT. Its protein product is CASSTTLGNTGELFF.

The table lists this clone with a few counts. CDR3 nucleotides: TGTGCCAGCAGTGAACAGGGGACTGGAAACACCATATATTTT. Its translation: CASSEQGTGNTIYF. V and J are TRBV6-1 and TRBJ1-3; tentatively, D is TRBD1 (6 bases). The germline gives CDR1 MNHNS, CDR2 SASEGT. The length of the CDR3 is 14 residues. V was trimmed by 2 bases and J by 2 bases, leaving 7 bases between them.

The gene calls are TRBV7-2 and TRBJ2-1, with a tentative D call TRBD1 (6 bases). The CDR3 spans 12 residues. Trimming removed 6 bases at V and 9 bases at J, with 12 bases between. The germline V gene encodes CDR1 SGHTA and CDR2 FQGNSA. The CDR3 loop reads CASRKGGVEQFF. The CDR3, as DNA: TGTGCCAGCAGAAAAGGGGGAGTTGAGCAGTTCTTC.

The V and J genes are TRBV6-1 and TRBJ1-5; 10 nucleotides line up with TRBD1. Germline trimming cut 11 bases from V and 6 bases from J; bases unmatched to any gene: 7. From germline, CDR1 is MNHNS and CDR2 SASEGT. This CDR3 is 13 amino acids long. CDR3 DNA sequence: TGTGCCGCCGCCCGGGACAGGGGTCAGCCCCAGCATTTT. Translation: CAAARDRGQPQHF.

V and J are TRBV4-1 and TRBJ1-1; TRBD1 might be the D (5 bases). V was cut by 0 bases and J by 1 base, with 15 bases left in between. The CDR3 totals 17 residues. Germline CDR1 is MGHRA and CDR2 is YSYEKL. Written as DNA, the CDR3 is TGCGCCAGCAGCCAAGATATCCCGACAGCTCGGAACACTGAAGCTTTCTTT. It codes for CASSQDIPTARNTEAFF.

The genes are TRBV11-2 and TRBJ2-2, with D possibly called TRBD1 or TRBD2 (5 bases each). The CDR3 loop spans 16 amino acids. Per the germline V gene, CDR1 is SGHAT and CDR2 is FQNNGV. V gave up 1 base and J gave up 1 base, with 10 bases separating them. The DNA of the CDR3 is TGTGCCAGCAGCTTAGCCCCGGGACGGAACACCGGGGAGCTGTTTTTT. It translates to CASSLAPGRNTGELFF.

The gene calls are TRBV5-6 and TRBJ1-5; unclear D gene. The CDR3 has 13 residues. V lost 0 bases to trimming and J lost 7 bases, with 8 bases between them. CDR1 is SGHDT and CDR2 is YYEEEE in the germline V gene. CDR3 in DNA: TGTGCCAGCAGCTTGGGGCCGGGCCAGCCCCAGCATTTT. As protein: CASSLGPGQPQHF.

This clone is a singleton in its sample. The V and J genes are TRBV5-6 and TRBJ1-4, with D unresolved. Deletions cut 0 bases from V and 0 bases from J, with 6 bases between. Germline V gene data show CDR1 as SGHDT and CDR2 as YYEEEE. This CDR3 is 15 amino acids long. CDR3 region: CASSLEAATNEKLFF. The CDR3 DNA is TGTGCCAGCAGCTTGGAGGCAGCAACTAATGAAAAACTGTTTTTT.

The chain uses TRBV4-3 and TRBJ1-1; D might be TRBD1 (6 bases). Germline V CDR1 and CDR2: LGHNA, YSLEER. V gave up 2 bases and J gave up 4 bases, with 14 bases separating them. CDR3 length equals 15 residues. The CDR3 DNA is TGCGCCAGCAGCCAACCAGGACAGACGGCCACTGAAGCTTTCTTT. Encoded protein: CASSQPGQTATEAFF.

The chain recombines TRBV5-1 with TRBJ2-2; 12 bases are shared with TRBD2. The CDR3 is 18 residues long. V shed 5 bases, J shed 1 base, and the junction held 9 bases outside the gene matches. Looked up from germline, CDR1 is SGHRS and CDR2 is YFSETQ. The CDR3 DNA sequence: TGCGCCAGCAGAAGTGCGGTACTAGCGGGAGGGAACACCGGGGAGCTGTTTTTT. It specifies CASRSAVLAGGNTGELFF.

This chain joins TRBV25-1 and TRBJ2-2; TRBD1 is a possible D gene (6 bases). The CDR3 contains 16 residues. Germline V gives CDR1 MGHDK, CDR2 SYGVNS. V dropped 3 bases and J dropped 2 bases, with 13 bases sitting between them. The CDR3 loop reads CASSDPRQANTGELFF. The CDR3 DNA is TGTGCCAGCAGTGATCCAAGACAGGCTAACACCGGGGAGCTGTTTTTT.

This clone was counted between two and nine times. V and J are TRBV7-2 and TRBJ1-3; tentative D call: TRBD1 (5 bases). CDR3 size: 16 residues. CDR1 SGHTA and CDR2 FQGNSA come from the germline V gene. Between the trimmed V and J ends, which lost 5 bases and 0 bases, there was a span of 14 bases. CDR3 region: CASSAGRMLSGNTIYF. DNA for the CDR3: TGTGCCAGCAGCGCGGGACGGATGCTCTCTGGAAACACCATATATTTT.

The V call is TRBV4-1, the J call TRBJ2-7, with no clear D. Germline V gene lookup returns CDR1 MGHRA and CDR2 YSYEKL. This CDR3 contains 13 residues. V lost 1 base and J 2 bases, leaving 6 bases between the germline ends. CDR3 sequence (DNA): TGCGCCAGCAGCCAAGTCCCGACCTACGAGCAGTACTTC. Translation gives CASSQVPTYEQYF.

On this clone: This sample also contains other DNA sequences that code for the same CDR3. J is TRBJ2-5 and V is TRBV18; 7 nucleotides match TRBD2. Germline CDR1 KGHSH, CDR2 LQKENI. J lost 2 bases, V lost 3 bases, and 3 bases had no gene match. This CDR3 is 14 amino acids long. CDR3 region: CASSPGGTQETQYF. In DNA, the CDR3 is TGTGCCAGCTCACCGGGGGGGACTCAAGAGACCCAGTACTTC.

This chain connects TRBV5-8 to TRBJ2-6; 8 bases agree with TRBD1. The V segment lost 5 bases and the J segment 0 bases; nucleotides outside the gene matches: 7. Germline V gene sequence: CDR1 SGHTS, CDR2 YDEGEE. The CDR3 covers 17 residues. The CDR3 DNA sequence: TGTGCCAGCAGTTGGGACAGGCCTAGCTCTGGGGCCAACGTCCTGACTTTC. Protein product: CASSWDRPSSGANVLTF. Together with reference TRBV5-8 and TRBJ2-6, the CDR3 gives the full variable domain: EAGVTQSPTHLIKTRGQQATLRCSPISGHTSVYWYQQALGLGLQFLLWYDEGEERNRGNFPPRFSGRQFPNYSSELNVNALELEDSALYLCASSWDRPSSGANVLTFGAGSRLTVL.

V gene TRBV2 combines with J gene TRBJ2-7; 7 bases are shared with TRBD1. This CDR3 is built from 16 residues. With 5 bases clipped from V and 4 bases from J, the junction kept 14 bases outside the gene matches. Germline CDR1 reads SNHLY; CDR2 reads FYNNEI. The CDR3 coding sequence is TGTGCCAGCAGTCCGCCGGCCCCGGGACAGCGATACGAGCAGTACTTC. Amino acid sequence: CASSPPAPGQRYEQYF.

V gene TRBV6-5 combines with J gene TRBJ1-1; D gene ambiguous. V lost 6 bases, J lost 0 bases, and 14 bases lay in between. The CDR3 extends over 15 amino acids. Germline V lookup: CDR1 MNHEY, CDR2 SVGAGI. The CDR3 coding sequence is TGTGCCAGCAGCCCCAGCGACGGTATGAACACTGAAGCTTTCTTT. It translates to CASSPSDGMNTEAFF.

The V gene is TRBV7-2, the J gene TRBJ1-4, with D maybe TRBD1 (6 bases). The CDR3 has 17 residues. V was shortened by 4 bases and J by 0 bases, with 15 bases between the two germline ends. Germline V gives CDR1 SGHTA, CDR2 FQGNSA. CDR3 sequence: CASSSFLQGPTNEKLFF. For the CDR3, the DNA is TGTGCCAGCAGCTCATTCCTTCAGGGGCCAACTAATGAAAAACTGTTTTTT.

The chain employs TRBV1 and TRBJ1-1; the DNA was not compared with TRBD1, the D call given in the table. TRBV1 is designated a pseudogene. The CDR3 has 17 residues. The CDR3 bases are TGCACCAGCAGCCCTTTAGAACAGGGGCCACCTAACACTGAAGCTTTCTTT. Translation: CTSSPLEQGPPNTEAFF.

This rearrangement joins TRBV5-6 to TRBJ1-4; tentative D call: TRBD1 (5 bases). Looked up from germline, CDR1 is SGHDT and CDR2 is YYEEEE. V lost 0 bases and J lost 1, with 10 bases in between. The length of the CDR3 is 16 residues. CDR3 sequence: CASSLGVRGTNEKLFF. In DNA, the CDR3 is TGTGCCAGCAGCTTGGGAGTGAGGGGAACTAATGAAAAACTGTTTTTT. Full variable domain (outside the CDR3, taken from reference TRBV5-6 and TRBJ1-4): DAGVTQSPTHLIKTRGQQVTLRCSPKSGHDTVSWYQQALGQGPQFIFQYYEEEERQRGNFPDRFSGHQFPNYSSELNVNALLLGDSALYLCASSLGVRGTNEKLFFGSGTQLSVL.